A single T cell receptor beta chain is shown here with its context. The antigen remains unidentified. Sequenced by immunoSEQ multiplex PCR; TCRdb stores in-frame clones only, minus some. The ten top clones account for about 1.1%, within a sample of 8,000 to 10,000 clones. This sample is part of a study of synovial regulatory T cells in juvenile arthritis. Notes on the study in general: TCR diversity was lower in inflammation-associated blood Treg cells than in other blood Treg cells.

The specimen sequenced was Treg cells from blood. Subset noted: remaining (HLA-DR-negative) circulating blood Treg cells. The clonotype was recovered from a donor aged 2-30 years with juvenile idiopathic arthritis.

The CDR3 reads CASRRGQGAYGYTF. The chain is built from TRBV19 and TRBJ1-2; the TCRdb call, TRBD1, lacks DNA for checking. CDR1 is LNHDA and CDR2 is SQIVND in the germline V gene (reference sequence). This CDR3 has 14 amino acids. DNA is not on record.